A selection of T cell receptor beta chains follows, all from one sample in a study of pediatric ulcerative colitis. Profiling relied on immunoSEQ multiplex PCR, and the TCRdb table lists in-frame clones only, not all of them. The table has around 10,000 clones, approximately 85% seen once. Sequenced: gut tissue. All receptors come from a girl aged 5-17 years who was a control in a study of pediatric ulcerative colitis. The CDR3 runs from the conserved cysteine through the conserved F or W. A D gene is named only where the DNA matches it firmly. Clone size is stated in some rows and not others, as once, few, many or a class when expanded.

CDR3nt	CDR3aa	len	v_gene	j_gene	d_gene	abundance
TGTGCCAGCAGCTTAGGAGGACAGGGGGCTAATGAAGCTTTCTTT	CASSLGGQGANEAFF	15	TRBV7-9	TRBJ1-1	TRBD1	-
TGTGCCAGCAGCGGAGTAGTGGGGGCGTATGGCACTGAAGCTTTCTTT	CASSGVVGAYGTEAFF	16	TRBV7-9	TRBJ1-1	-	-
TGTGCCAGCAGCGCACCCGGACTCGTGGAGACCCAGTACTTC	CASSAPGLVETQYF	14	TRBV9	TRBJ2-5	-	-
TGTGCCAGCAGCCAGGGGGGGGGAGTAGCTTTCTTT	CASSQGGGVAFF	12	TRBV7-8	TRBJ1-1	TRBD1	few
TGTGCCAGCACGGGCAGCACAGATACGCAGTATTTT	CASTGSTDTQYF	12	TRBV28	TRBJ2-3	-	-
TGCGCCAGCAGCAAGACTGGACAGTCCGAGCAGTACTTC	CASSKTGQSEQYF	13	TRBV5-1	TRBJ2-7	-	-
TGTGCCAGCAGCTCGGGTTACTATGGCTACACCTTC	CASSSGYYGYTF	12	TRBV5-6	TRBJ1-2	-	-
TGTGCCAGCAGTTTATTGGACAGGGACTATGGCGAGCAGTACTTC	CASSLLDRDYGEQYF	15	TRBV28	TRBJ2-7	-	-
TGTGCCAGCAGCTTACTAGCGGGAGACTCCTACGAGCAGTACTTC	CASSLLAGDSYEQYF	15	TRBV11-3	TRBJ2-7	TRBD2	-
TGTGCCAGCAGCCCGTCTAGCGGGAGCCCGACAGATACGCAGTATTTT	CASSPSSGSPTDTQYF	16	TRBV11-2	TRBJ2-3	TRBD2	-
TGTGCCAGTACCGAGACAGGGAGATATGGCTACACCTTC	CASTETGRYGYTF	13	TRBV19	TRBJ1-2	TRBD1	-
TGTGCCAGCAGCTTAGGAGCAGAACCTACTGGAAACACCATATATTTT	CASSLGAEPTGNTIYF	16	TRBV7-8	TRBJ1-3	-	-
TGTGCCAGCAGCCGGGGACATGGGGACACTGAAGCTTTCTTT	CASSRGHGDTEAFF	14	TRBV5-4	TRBJ1-1	-	once
TGCGCCAGCAGCTTGGATCCCGGGTCCTACAATGAGCAGTTCTTC	CASSLDPGSYNEQFF	15	TRBV5-1	TRBJ2-1	-	-
TGTGCCAGCAGTCTATACTGGACAGTCTCTGGAAACACCATATATTTT	CASSLYWTVSGNTIYF	16	TRBV28	TRBJ1-3	-	-
TGTGCCAGCAGCTTCGGGGAAGCTTTCTTT	CASSFGEAFF	10	TRBV7-9	TRBJ1-1	-	-
TGCGCCAGCAGTTCCACCCGGGACTTTTACTACGAGCAGTACTTC	CASSSTRDFYYEQYF	15	TRBV5-1	TRBJ2-7	-	-
TGTGCCGGCAGCCGAACGCGTGGATCTAACTCCTACGAGCAGTACTTC	CAGSRTRGSNSYEQYF	16	TRBV7-9	TRBJ2-7	-	-
TGTGCAACCAGTCGGGGGGCGCGAGGCACAGATACGCAGTATTTT	CATSRGARGTDTQYF	15	TRBV11-2	TRBJ2-3	-	-
TGTGCCAGCAGCTCCAGGGAAAGCACCGGGGAGCTGTTTTTT	CASSSRESTGELFF	14	TRBV11-3	TRBJ2-2	-	-
TGCGCCAGCAGCCAAGATCACTCGCCGAGCTATAACTATGGCTACACCTTC	CASSQDHSPSYNYGYTF	17	TRBV4-3	TRBJ1-2	-	-
TGTGCCAGCAGTTTGCGGTCCCGGGAGCTGTTTTTT	CASSLRSRELFF	12	TRBV28	TRBJ2-2	-	-
TGTGCCAGCAGCGGGGGGGTGCCACCAGAGACCCAGTACTTC	CASSGGVPPETQYF	14	TRBV6-1	TRBJ2-5	TRBD2	-
TGTGCCATCAGTGGGGTAGGGACAGGGGAAGCTTTCTTT	CAISGVGTGEAFF	13	TRBV10-3	TRBJ1-1	TRBD1	-
TGTGCCAGCAGCTTCTCACTAGGGGTTTACTATGGCTACACCTTC	CASSFSLGVYYGYTF	15	TRBV11-2	TRBJ1-2	-	few
TGTGCCAGCAGTTTACGGGGCAGGGGTACCCACGAGCAGTACTTC	CASSLRGRGTHEQYF	15	TRBV27	TRBJ2-7	-	-
TGTGCCAGCAGGGGGACAGAGTACGAGCAGTACTTC	CASRGTEYEQYF	12	TRBV2	TRBJ2-7	TRBD1	few
TGCGCCAGCAGCACTTCTAGCGGGGGGTACAATGAGCAGTTCTTC	CASSTSSGGYNEQFF	15	TRBV5-1	TRBJ2-1	TRBD2	-
TGCAGCGCCACGGGCAGGGGGCGAAACTATGGCTACACCTTC	CSATGRGRNYGYTF	14	TRBV29-1	TRBJ1-2	TRBD1	-
TGTGCCAGCAGCTCGGTGGGGGCTAATGAAAAACTGTTTTTT	CASSSVGANEKLFF	14	TRBV11-2	TRBJ1-4	-	-
TGTGCCTGGAGAGGAGGGAGCACAGATACGCAGTATTTT	CAWRGGSTDTQYF	13	TRBV30	TRBJ2-3	-	-
TGCGCCAGCAGCCAACCACAGACCCCCAGAGGTCTAGAGGGCAATCAGCCCCAGCATTTT	CASSQPQTPRGLEGNQPQHF	20	TRBV4-1	TRBJ1-5	-	-